This T cell receptor (beta chain) was retrieved from a study of blood T cells in healthy people across ages. Extracted total RNA amounted to at least 5.5 micrograms for each sample. Using a J-beta primer mix together with a sample-barcoded 5' primer, a second PCR was run for about 6 to 11 cycles. TCRdb processed the 5' RACE reads anew with MiXCR; each CDR3 protein has one entry. Here the sample spans about 800,000 distinct CDR3 sequences, approximately 25% being singletons. The CDR3 has 17 amino acids. V was pared by 0 bases and J by 2 bases, with 19 bases between. Germline V gene data show CDR1 as DFQATT and CDR2 as SNEGSKA (reference sequence). The sample was also reused in another study, on T cells of mothers and their children. As that report states: Detection yielded no persistent microchimeric T cell clones.

Material: blood. This receptor was taken from a boy younger than 18 in good health. This chain uses TRBV20-1 with TRBJ1-1; the D is unclear. The CDR3 region has the DNA TGCAGTGCTAGAGAACCCTACCGAGGACCGAAAAACACTGAAGCTTTCTTT. It codes for CSAREPYRGPKNTEAFF.